This TCR beta chain was sequenced during a study of CD8 T cells in Susac syndrome. Comments on this clonotype: Antigen specificity is unknown.

Sequencing targeted TCR beta in T cells from blood (CD8+ and CD4+). Matched for age and sex, the controls were healthy donors. The authors reverse transcribed 0.5 to 1 ug RNA with random hexamers. TCR beta CDR3 was amplified by immunoSEQ multiplex PCR. This amplification extended across 54 Vbeta and 13 Jbeta segments. From the immunoSEQ multiplex PCR reads, TCRdb called clonotypes with MiXCR, one entry per CDR3 protein. The data contain 95,000 to 150,000 distinct CDR3 sequences, 90% to 95% of them singletons. The length of the CDR3 is 14 residues. Germline V CDR1 and CDR2: MGHDK, SYGVNS. The J segment lost 2 bases and the V segment lost 7 bases, leaving 2 bases of the junction unmatched. The study's findings and limits: The study conceded that relatively few individuals underwent its TCR sequencing and HLA analysis.

The V and J genes are TRBV25-1 and TRBJ2-6, with 7 bases that match TRBD1. The sample taken for sequencing was CD4+ T cells from PBMCs. The sequence derives from a human donor in good health. This CDR3 is CASTDRAGANVLTF. The DNA for the CDR3 is TGTGCCAGCACCGACAGGGCTGGGGCCAACGTCCTGACTTTC.